The sequence of this T cell receptor beta chain was determined in a study of T cell repertoires in cytomegalovirus infection (dated by TCRdb to the late 2010s). Study-level background: Because public TCR beta signatures pointed to carriage of CMV infection together with the matching HLA type, the HLA type of each donor mattered for the analysis. What the work shows at the level of the full study, not this receptor alone: The ex vivo response was dominated by HLA-C-restricted CMV-specific TCR beta clonotypes, which also provided the single most frequent clonotype in two of eight donors. Carriers of CMV infection plus the relevant HLA type were discriminated by the cumulative frequency of public TCR beta family members in the study cohort and in an independent approximately 350-donor cohort.

TCRdb names Illumina HiSeq 1500 as the instrument used. TCRdb reprocessing: public reads trimmed at Q25 with fastp, clones called with MiXCR, in-frame beta chains kept. CDR3 protein sequences are deduplicated, and each keeps its most common genes and DNA. Within this sample are roughly 190,000 distinct CDR3 sequences, with less than 9.5% of them counted one time only. The ten most abundant clones make up 4.6% of the sample. This clonotype was detected ten times or more. There is no known antigen for this receptor. The input lacks base qualities; no much larger clone sits a single base away. CDR1 is given as SGHNT and CDR2 as YYREEE, both from the germline V gene (reference sequence). Reading from cysteine to phenylalanine, the CDR3 counts 13 amino acids. Just the 39-base CDR3 DNA is kept, in frame starting at base 1. The V and J ends are trimmed by 2 bases and 3 bases, leaving 8 bases between them.

The TCR originated in a human donor in good health (CMV status not recorded). Some clones in this sample may be carry-over from other donors' samples. The chain uses TRBV5-4 and TRBJ2-5, with the D call tentatively TRBD1 or TRBD2, each fitting 5 bases. The sequencing sample was made of PBMCs. The encoded CDR3 is CASSLRGEETQYF. The nucleotide sequence reads as follows: TGTGCCAGCAGCTTAAGGGGAGAAGAGACCCAGTACTTC.